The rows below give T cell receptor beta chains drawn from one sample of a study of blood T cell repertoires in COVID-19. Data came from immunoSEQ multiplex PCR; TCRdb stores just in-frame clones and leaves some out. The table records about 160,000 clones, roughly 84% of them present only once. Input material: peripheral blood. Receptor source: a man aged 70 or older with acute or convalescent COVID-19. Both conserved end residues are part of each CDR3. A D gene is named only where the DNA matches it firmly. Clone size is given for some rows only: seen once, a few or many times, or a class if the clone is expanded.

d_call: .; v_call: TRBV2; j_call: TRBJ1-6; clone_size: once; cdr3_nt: TGTGCCAGCAGCCCCTCGACGGGCTCCTATAATTCACCCCTCCACTTT; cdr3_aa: CASSPSTGSYNSPLHF
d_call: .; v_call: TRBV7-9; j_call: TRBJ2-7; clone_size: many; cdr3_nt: TGTGCCAGCAGCACCCGACAGAGTTCCTACGAGCAGTACTTC; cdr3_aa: CASSTRQSSYEQYF
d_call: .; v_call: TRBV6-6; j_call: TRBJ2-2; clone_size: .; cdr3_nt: TGTGCCAGCAACCGGGACTCTGTCACCGGGGAGCTGTTTTTT; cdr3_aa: CASNRDSVTGELFF
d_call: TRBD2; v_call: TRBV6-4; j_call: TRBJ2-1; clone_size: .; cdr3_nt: TGTGCCAGCAGTGACTTCCCTAGCGGGGGGTCACGGCAGTTCTTC; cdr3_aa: CASSDFPSGGSRQFF
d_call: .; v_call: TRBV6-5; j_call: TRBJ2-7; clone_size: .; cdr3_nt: TGTGCCAGCAGTCGGACGGGGAGCTCCTACGAGCAGTACTTC; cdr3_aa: CASSRTGSSYEQYF
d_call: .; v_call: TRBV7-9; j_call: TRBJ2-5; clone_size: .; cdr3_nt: TGTGCCAGCAGCTTGGTAGGGGGTGAGAAGACCCAGTACTTC; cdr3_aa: CASSLVGGEKTQYF
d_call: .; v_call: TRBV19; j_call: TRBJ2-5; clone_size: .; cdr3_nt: TGTGCCAGTAGTATCCTCGGGACTGGGGAGACCCAGTACTTC; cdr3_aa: CASSILGTGETQYF
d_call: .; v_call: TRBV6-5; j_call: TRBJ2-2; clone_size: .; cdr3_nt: TGTGCCAGCAGTTCCCAAAGAGGCACCGGGGAGCTGTTTTTT; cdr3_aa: CASSSQRGTGELFF
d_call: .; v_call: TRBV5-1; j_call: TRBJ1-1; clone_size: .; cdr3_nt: TGCGCCAGCAGCTTACTACAGGGGAACACTGAAGCTTTCTTT; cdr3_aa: CASSLLQGNTEAFF
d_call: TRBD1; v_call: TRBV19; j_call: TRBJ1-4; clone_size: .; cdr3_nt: TGTGCCAGTAGTACCCACAGGGGAAGAAAAGAAAAACTGTTTTTT; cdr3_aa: CASSTHRGRKEKLFF